Below, 24 T cell receptor beta chains from the same sample are listed, as sequenced in a study of T cell responses to AZD1222 COVID-19 vaccine. Produced via immunoSEQ multiplex PCR; TCRdb's table is partial and in-frame only. Of some 140,000 clones in the sample, over 80% were seen once. The material sequenced was peripheral blood, taken 28 days after the second AZD1222 dose. These receptors were taken from an adult who received the AZD1222 COVID-19 vaccine.

The J gene is TRBJ1-5, the V gene TRBV6-5; D unresolved. V was clipped by 2 bases and J by 1 base, with 9 bases between them. The CDR3 totals 15 residues. Looked up from germline, CDR1 is MNHEY and CDR2 is SVGAGI. In DNA form, the CDR3 reads TGTGCCAGCAGTTACACTGGTGGAAGCAATCAGCCCCAGCATTTT. Its translation: CASSYTGGSNQPQHF.

The V call is TRBV19, the J call TRBJ1-5; a possible D gene is TRBD1 (6 bases). The CDR3 is 15 amino acids. The V gene's germline CDR1 is LNHDA and CDR2 SQIVND (reference sequence). The V and J ends lost 10 bases and 2 bases respectively, with 18 bases between them. CDR3 sequence: CATNDGGRRNQPQHF. DNA for the CDR3: TGTGCCACAAACGACGGGGGCAGACGCAATCAGCCCCAGCATTTT.

V usage is TRBV30 and J usage is TRBJ1-5; D might be TRBD1 (6 bases). This CDR3 has 15 residues. Trimming shortened V by 0 bases and J by 7 bases, and 16 bases separated the two germline ends. Germline CDR1 is GTSNPN and CDR2 is SVGIG (reference sequence). The CDR3 loop reads CAWSVGGAGDQPQHF. The CDR3 bases are TGTGCCTGGAGTGTAGGGGGGGCAGGGGACCAGCCCCAGCATTTT.

The V gene is TRBV6-6, the J gene TRBJ2-3, with TRBD1 matching over 10 bases. The CDR3 sequence is 15 residues long. The germline V gene encodes CDR1 MNHNY and CDR2 SVGAGI (reference sequence). Germline trimming cut 8 bases from V and 3 bases from J; bases unmatched to any gene: 8. The CDR3 DNA reads as TGTGCCAGCCGCCCCCCGGGACAGGGGACAGATACGCAGTATTTT. It yields the protein CASRPPGQGTDTQYF.

The chain's CDR3 is CASSFGDRPNYGYTF. The CDR3 coding sequence is TGCGCCAGCAGCTTTGGGGACAGACCTAACTATGGCTACACCTTC. V and J are TRBV5-1 and TRBJ1-2, with TRBD1 matching over 7 bases. The V segment lost 2 bases and the J segment 0 bases; nucleotides outside the gene matches: 4. The germline V gene has CDR1 SGHRS and CDR2 YFSETQ. The CDR3 runs 15 residues.

The CDR3 region has the DNA TGTGCCAGCAGCCATACAGGGGGCAGTAACTATGGCTACACCTTC. This encodes CASSHTGGSNYGYTF. The genes are TRBV3-1 (or the pseudogene TRBV3-2) and TRBJ1-2; TRBD1 matches 9 bases. The germline V gene has CDR1 LGHDT and CDR2 YNNKEL (reference sequence). The CDR3 covers 15 residues. The ends lost 3 bases at V and 1 base at J; junction bases unmatched: 3.

This clone was seen more than once but under ten times. This sequence joins TRBV2 and TRBJ2-2; D may correspond to TRBD1 or TRBD2 (5 bases each). The ends were cut back, 4 bases at V and 6 bases at J, with 15 bases in the middle. Per germline, CDR1 SNHLY and CDR2 FYNNEI. The CDR3 loop spans 15 amino acids. The CDR3 reads CASSALALGAGELFF. As DNA, the CDR3 is TGTGCCAGCAGTGCCTTGGCCCTGGGGGCCGGGGAGCTGTTTTTT. The variable domain in full, with the rest retrieved from reference TRBV2 and TRBJ2-2, is EPEVTQTPSHQVTQMGQEVILRCVPISNHLYFYWYRQILGQKVEFLVSFYNNEISEKSEIFDDQFSVERPDGSNFTLKIRSTKLEDSAMYFCASSALALGAGELFFGEGSRLTVL.

The chain recombines TRBV7-8 with TRBJ2-1; 14 bases align to TRBD2. Germline CDR1 SGHVS, CDR2 FQNEAQ. CDR3 length equals 16 residues. Trimming at V came to 5 bases and at J to 6 bases, leaving 6 bases not matched to a gene. DNA for the CDR3: TGTGCCAGCAGCACCCAGGGACTAGCGGGAGCCAATGAGCAGTTCTTC. Residues: CASSTQGLAGANEQFF.

This clone has just one count. V is TRBV27 and J is TRBJ1-6; 7 bases line up with TRBD1. The ends lost 5 bases at V and 8 bases at J; junction bases unmatched: 12. This CDR3 has 16 amino acids. The germline V gene encodes CDR1 MNHEY and CDR2 SMNVEV (reference sequence). CDR3 in DNA: TGTGCCAGCAGTCAAGGACAGGAGCCGATCCATTCACCCCTCCACTTT. As protein: CASSQGQEPIHSPLHF.

The chain is built from TRBV7-8 and TRBJ1-2, with 10 bases fitting TRBD1. Germline lookup yields CDR1 SGHVS and CDR2 FQNEAQ. J gave up 8 bases and V 3 bases, and 15 bases lay outside the gene matches. The CDR3 contains 17 residues. CDR3: CASSLPGQGPLTEGYTF. CDR3 in DNA: TGTGCCAGCAGCTTGCCGGGACAGGGGCCCCTCACGGAAGGCTACACCTTC.

The V call is TRBV4-1, the J call TRBJ1-5; D is undetermined. Germline V gives CDR1 MGHRA, CDR2 YSYEKL. Between the trimmed V and J ends, which lost 0 bases and 9 bases, there was a span of 9 bases. The CDR3 extends over 13 amino acids. The CDR3: CASSQEGGRPQHF. The CDR3 DNA reads as TGCGCCAGCAGCCAAGAGGGCGGTCGGCCCCAGCATTTT.

The count of this clone is one. The V call is TRBV5-4, the J call TRBJ2-5; possibly TRBD1 for D (6 bases). V was shortened by 1 base and J by 5 bases, with 15 bases between the two germline ends. Germline V gene lookup returns CDR1 SGHNT and CDR2 YYREEE (reference sequence). This CDR3 region has 15 residues. CDR3 nucleotides: TGTGCCAGCAGCTTGATAGCCAGCGGACAGGAGACCCAGTACTTC. The encoded protein is CASSLIASGQETQYF.

The CDR3 DNA is TGTGCCACCAGCAGCAGGGTTTCTGGAAACACCATATATTTT. Residues: CATSSRVSGNTIYF. This chain connects TRBV15 to TRBJ1-3; D possibly corresponds to TRBD1 (5 bases). Germline loops: CDR1 LNHNV, CDR2 YYDKDF (reference sequence). CDR3 length: 14 amino acids. The V end lost 3 bases, the J end lost 1 base, and 7 bases lay between the germline ends.

The rearrangement uses TRBV19 and TRBJ2-5; D not certain. Germline V gene sequence: CDR1 LNHDA, CDR2 SQIVND (reference sequence). Trimming left V 0 bases short and J 1 base short, with 6 bases between. The CDR3 has 14 amino acids. The CDR3 reads CASSIEGFQETQYF. In nucleotides, the CDR3 is TGTGCCAGTAGTATAGAAGGGTTCCAAGAGACCCAGTACTTC.

V usage is TRBV7-3 and J usage is TRBJ2-7; D not certain. CDR3 length equals 17 residues. Deletions cut 0 bases from V and 1 base from J, with 16 bases between. Germline V gene data show CDR1 as SGHTA and CDR2 as FQGTGA. The CDR3 protein is CASSLTPSRTESYEQYF. In DNA, the CDR3 is TGTGCCAGCAGCTTAACACCTAGTAGGACGGAGTCCTACGAGCAGTACTTC.

This chain connects TRBV6-5 to TRBJ2-2; D might be TRBD2 (7 bases). Looked up from germline, CDR1 is MNHEY and CDR2 is SVGAGI. CDR3 length: 15 amino acids. CDR3: CVTLRGGADTGELFF. CDR3 nucleotide sequence: TGTGTCACGCTAAGGGGGGGGGCCGACACCGGGGAGCTGTTTTTT.

The V and J genes are TRBV19 and TRBJ2-5; 14 positions match TRBD2. Per germline, CDR1 LNHDA and CDR2 SQIVND (reference sequence). Trimming took 10 bases from V and 7 from J; bases not matched to a gene: 8. CDR3 length: 14 residues. The CDR3 coding sequence is TGTGCCACGGGGACTAGCGGGGGCCTCGGGACCCAGTACTTC. Its translation is CATGTSGGLGTQYF.

The chain combines TRBV4-1 with TRBJ1-6; 7 nucleotides agree with TRBD1. This CDR3 is 15 amino acids long. Germline lookup yields CDR1 MGHRA and CDR2 YSYEKL. The trim removed 4 bases at V and 9 bases at J, leaving 9 bases unmatched. The CDR3 nucleotides read TGCGCCAGCAGCCTCCTCTTGGGGGACAGTTCACCCCTCCACTTT. It encodes CASSLLLGDSSPLHF.

The CDR3 sequence is CASSYSWTQNTEAFF. The CDR3 DNA is TGTGCCAGCAGTTACTCTTGGACCCAGAACACTGAAGCTTTCTTT. The chain recombines TRBV6-5 with TRBJ1-1; no reliable D call. Per germline, CDR1 MNHEY and CDR2 SVGAGI. V was shortened by 0 bases and J by 1 base, with 9 bases between the two germline ends. This CDR3 is built from 15 residues.

The rearrangement links TRBV4-2 to TRBJ1-1; D not certain. Germline V gene sequence: CDR1 LGHNA, CDR2 YNFKEQ. Trimming took off 4 bases at V and 8 bases at J, with 8 bases between the two ends. The CDR3 is 11 residues long. CDR3 DNA: TGTGCCAGCAGCCCTGGCGCGGAAGCTTTCTTT. It yields the protein CASSPGAEAFF.

J is TRBJ1-2 and V is TRBV5-6; 7 nucleotides align to TRBD1. The CDR3 sequence is 14 residues long. V lost 0 bases and J lost 4; bases outside the gene matches: 3. CDR1 SGHDT and CDR2 YYEEEE come from the germline V gene. In DNA, the CDR3 is TGTGCCAGCAGCTTGGAGTACAGGGGCTATGGCTACACCTTC. It translates to CASSLEYRGYGYTF.

The J gene is TRBJ1-4, the V gene TRBV18, with unresolved D. CDR3 length: 14 amino acids. CDR1 and CDR2 from the germline V gene are KGHSH and LQKENI. The germline V and J ends were trimmed by 4 bases and 3 bases, with 9 bases remaining between them. The CDR3 DNA reads TGTGCCAGCTCACGGGGTACGGCTAATGAAAAACTGTTTTTT. It is translated as CASSRGTANEKLFF. Based on the CDR3 plus reference TRBV18 and TRBJ1-4, the full variable domain is NAGVMQNPRHLVRRRGQEARLRCSPMKGHSHVYWYRQLPEEGLKFMVYLQKENIIDESGMPKERFSAEFPKEGPSILRIQQVVRGDSAAYFCASSRGTANEKLFFGSGTQLSVL.

The chain couples TRBV4-1 to TRBJ1-5; 7 bases match TRBD1. Trimming removed 3 bases from V and 0 bases from J; junction bases left unmatched: 8. Germline lookup yields CDR1 MGHRA and CDR2 YSYEKL. The CDR3 contains 17 residues. CDR3 in amino acids: CASSQVFQGDSNQPQHF. For the CDR3, the DNA is TGCGCCAGCAGCCAGGTATTTCAGGGGGATAGCAATCAGCCCCAGCATTTT.

CDR3 nucleotides: TGTGCCAGCGGCGCATGGACAGATAACTATGGCTACACCTTC. It codes for CASGAWTDNYGYTF. The rearrangement uses TRBV28 and TRBJ1-2, with D perhaps matching TRBD1 (6 bases). V lost 8 bases and J lost 1, with 14 bases in between. CDR1 MDHEN and CDR2 SYDVKM come from the germline V gene. The CDR3 totals 14 residues.